This T cell receptor (beta chain) was captured by sequencing in a study of blood T cell repertoires in COVID-19. Whole-study context: Collection of acute and convalescent COVID-19 samples took place in the United States, Italy and Spain.

The germline V and J ends were trimmed by 4 bases and 4 bases, with 5 bases remaining between them. This CDR3 is built from 12 residues. The V gene's germline CDR1 is GTSNPN and CDR2 SVGIG (reference sequence). Seattle's cohort entered during active infection and was followed longitudinally. This table comes from immunoSEQ multiplex PCR, and its TCRdb copy is limited to in-frame clones, with some not included. The sample shows about 240,000 clones, around nine tenths of them seen only once. The rearrangement links TRBV30 to TRBJ1-6, with D unclear. This TCR derives from a man aged 25-45 years with COVID-19, enrolled during active disease. Sequenced input: peripheral blood. The CDR3 sequence: CAWIVYNSPLHF. CDR3 DNA: TGTGCCTGGATAGTGTATAATTCACCCCTCCACTTT.